This TCR beta chain was obtained from a study of cytomegalovirus exposure and HLA in healthy donors. The study, taken as a whole, reports: That first-cohort TCR clusters tended to co-occur in the 100 to 150 validation repertoires was found in a later analysis. The listing of 150 or so TCR beta chains classed them as cytomegalovirus-associated.

Sequencing used immunoSEQ multiplex PCR; TCRdb keeps in-frame clones, though not all of them. The sample includes some 160,000 clones, approximately 91% of them seen just once. V trimming: 6 bases; J trimming: 3 bases; junction bases outside the gene matches: 6. There are 15 residues in the CDR3. Germline loops: CDR1 SGHRS, CDR2 YFSETQ. Notes on this clone: As yet, its antigen is unknown.

The donors belonged to the approximately 120-subject validation cohort, separate from the roughly 650-subject first cohort. The source material was PBMCs. The chain carries TRBV5-1 and TRBJ2-2, with 9 bases aligning to TRBD2. This receptor was taken from a man younger than 35 in good health and CMV-seronegative. The CDR3 DNA reads TGCGCCAGCAAGGTCAGCGGGGGGCACACCGGGGAGCTGTTTTTT. This encodes CASKVSGGHTGELFF.